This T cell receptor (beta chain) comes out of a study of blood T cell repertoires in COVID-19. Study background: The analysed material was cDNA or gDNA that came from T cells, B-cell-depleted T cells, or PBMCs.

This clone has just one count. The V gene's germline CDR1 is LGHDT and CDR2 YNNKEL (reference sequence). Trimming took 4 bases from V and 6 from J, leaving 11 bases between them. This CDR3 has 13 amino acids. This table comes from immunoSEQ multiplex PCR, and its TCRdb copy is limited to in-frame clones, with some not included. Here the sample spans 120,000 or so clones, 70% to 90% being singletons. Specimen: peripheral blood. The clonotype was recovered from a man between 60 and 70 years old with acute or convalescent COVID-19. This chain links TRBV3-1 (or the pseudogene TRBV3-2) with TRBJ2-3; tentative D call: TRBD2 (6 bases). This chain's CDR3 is CASSLPRGDTQYF. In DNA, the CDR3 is TGTGCCAGCAGCCTTCCCCGGGGGGATACGCAGTATTTT.